The 9 T cell receptor beta chains reported below all come from one sample, sequenced in a study of T cell changes during pregnancy in multiple sclerosis. Only in-frame clones appear in the TCRdb table, and some are missing; sequencing was by immunoSEQ multiplex PCR. Here the sample spans approximately 50,000 clones, roughly 91% being singletons. Sequencing was performed on peripheral blood, taken in the second trimester of pregnancy. Receptor source: a female donor with multiple sclerosis, enrolled in a pregnancy study.

V gene TRBV7-2 combines with J gene TRBJ2-5; D possibly corresponds to TRBD2 (7 bases). Germline assignment: CDR1 SGHTA and CDR2 FQGNSA. Trimming stripped 8 bases from V and 5 bases from J, with 24 bases between. CDR3 length equals 16 residues. The CDR3 loop reads CASLEQVGGGVETQYF. The CDR3, as DNA: TGTGCCAGCTTGGAACAAGTAGGGGGGGGAGTGGAGACCCAGTACTTC. Combining the CDR3 with reference TRBV7-2 and TRBJ2-5 gives the whole variable domain GAGVSQSPSNKVTEKGKDVELRCDPISGHTALYWYRQSLGQGLEFLIYFQGNSAPDKSGLPSDRFSAERTGGSVSTLTIQRTQQEDSAVYLCASLEQVGGGVETQYFGPGTRLLVL.

V is TRBV7-9 and J is TRBJ1-4; TRBD1 might be the D (5 bases). Trimming took 11 bases from V and 4 from J, leaving 14 bases between them. This CDR3 comprises 13 residues. CDR1 SEHNR and CDR2 FQNEAQ come from the germline V gene (reference sequence). In DNA form, the CDR3 reads TGTGCCTCCGCGCCCCAGGGTAATGAAAAACTGTTTTTT. This codes for CASAPQGNEKLFF.

The rearrangement uses TRBV9 and TRBJ2-5; no clear D. CDR1 and CDR2 (germline): SGDLS, YYNGEE. The CDR3 sequence is 15 residues long. The germline V and J ends were trimmed by 3 bases and 0 bases, with 12 bases remaining between them. The chain's CDR3 is CASSEAPTYQETQYF. DNA of the CDR3: TGTGCCAGCAGCGAAGCCCCCACGTACCAAGAGACCCAGTACTTC.

The V gene is TRBV9, the J gene TRBJ2-3; D uncertain. The CDR3 length is 15 residues. Germline V gene sequence: CDR1 SGDLS, CDR2 YYNGEE. V lost 3 bases and J lost 2, with 13 bases in between. CDR3 residues: CASSALRKHTDTQYF. DNA for the CDR3: TGTGCCAGCAGCGCCCTGAGGAAACACACAGATACGCAGTATTTT.

This chain joins TRBV4-2 and TRBJ2-1; D gene uncertain. The V gene lost 0 bases and the J gene lost 0 bases, with 9 bases spanning the gap. The CDR3 extends over 16 amino acids. Germline assignment: CDR1 LGHNA and CDR2 YNFKEQ. This chain's CDR3 is CASSQDIRSSYNEQFF. CDR3 bases: TGTGCCAGCAGCCAAGATATCCGGAGCTCCTACAATGAGCAGTTCTTC.

In DNA, the CDR3 is TGTGCCAGCACCCAGGAGGGATCGAACACTGAAGCTTTCTTT. Translating it yields CASTQEGSNTEAFF. The chain has TRBV5-6 and TRBJ1-1; D remains unclear. V was clipped by 6 bases and J by 1 base, with 13 bases between them. Looked up from germline, CDR1 is SGHDT and CDR2 is YYEEEE. This CDR3 is 14 amino acids long.

The rearrangement uses TRBV15 and TRBJ1-5, with 7 bases identical to TRBD1. The CDR3 contains 16 residues. V dropped 1 base and J dropped 5; count of bases not matched to a gene: 8. The germline CDR1 and CDR2 sequences are LNHNV and YYDKDF (reference sequence). The CDR3 loop is CATSRAWTGEDQPQHF. The CDR3 region has the DNA TGTGCCACCAGCAGAGCCTGGACAGGCGAAGATCAGCCCCAGCATTTT.

The V call is TRBV2, the J call TRBJ1-2; D is unresolved. CDR3 length: 14 residues. Deletions cut 1 base from V and 8 bases from J, with 14 bases between. Germline CDR1 reads SNHLY; CDR2 reads FYNNEI. This CDR3 is CASSEVYGFGGYTF. The CDR3 DNA reads TGTGCCAGCAGTGAAGTGTACGGGTTCGGGGGCTACACCTTC.

The V and J genes are TRBV2 and TRBJ2-1; 7 bases are shared with TRBD2. V lost 8 bases, J lost 6 bases, and 7 bases stayed unmatched. There are 13 residues in the CDR3. CDR1 is SNHLY and CDR2 is FYNNEI in the germline V gene. CDR3 amino acids: CASRGLAANEQFF. The CDR3 DNA sequence: TGTGCCAGCCGTGGTCTAGCGGCCAATGAGCAGTTCTTC.